The 18 T cell receptor beta chains below come from one sample, sequenced in a study of T cell changes during pregnancy in multiple sclerosis. Sequencing used immunoSEQ multiplex PCR; TCRdb keeps in-frame clones, though not all of them. The repertoire holds tens of thousands of clones, with 90% to 95% as singletons. This specimen was CD4+ T cells from peripheral blood mononuclear cells, taken in the second trimester of pregnancy. All receptors derive from a female donor with multiple sclerosis, enrolled in a pregnancy study.

The V and J genes are TRBV18 and TRBJ2-1; 7 positions match TRBD2. The CDR3 spans 15 residues. The germline gives CDR1 KGHSH, CDR2 LQKENI. With V trimmed by 1 base and J by 4 bases, 4 bases remained unmatched. Here the CDR3 DNA reads TGTGCCAGCTCACCACAAGCGGGGCGGTACAATGAGCAGTTCTTC. Protein product: CASSPQAGRYNEQFF.

V gene TRBV7-9 combines with J gene TRBJ1-6; D gene unclear. From germline, CDR1 is SEHNR and CDR2 FQNEAQ (reference sequence). This CDR3 is built from 15 residues. Trimming left V 2 bases short and J 9 bases short, with 14 bases between. Written as DNA, the CDR3 is TGTGCCAGCAGCTTAACTACATTGGTTCGTTCACCCCTCCACTTT. Translated, it gives CASSLTTLVRSPLHF.

The chain links TRBV11-2 to TRBJ1-1; D remains ambiguous. Germline V gene sequence: CDR1 SGHAT, CDR2 FQNNGV. This CDR3 comprises 14 residues. V was shortened by 1 base and J by 5 bases, with 11 bases between the two germline ends. CDR3 protein: CASSLGGGKTEAFF. The CDR3, as DNA: TGTGCCAGCAGCTTAGGGGGAGGGAAGACTGAAGCTTTCTTT.

V is TRBV6-1 and J is TRBJ1-2, with 7 bases fitting TRBD1. The V gene end was trimmed by 2 bases and the J gene end by 4 bases; junction bases not matched to a gene: 1. CDR1 is MNHNS and CDR2 is SASEGT in the germline V gene. The CDR3 length is 13 residues. The CDR3 region is CASSEQGGYGYTF. CDR3 coding DNA: TGTGCCAGCAGTGAACAGGGGGGCTATGGCTACACCTTC.

The J gene is TRBJ2-7, the V gene TRBV5-6, with D maybe TRBD2 (6 bases). V lost 4 bases to trimming and J lost 5 bases, with 13 bases between them. The CDR3 is 13 residues long. The germline gives CDR1 SGHDT, CDR2 YYEEEE. The CDR3 is CASSPTSFHEQYF. CDR3 sequence (DNA): TGTGCCAGCAGCCCGACTAGTTTCCACGAGCAGTACTTC.

CDR3 sequence (DNA): TGTGCCAGCAGTTACTCGGAGGCCAGGAGTGAGCAGTTCTTC. It is translated as CASSYSEARSEQFF. The chain combines TRBV6-5 with TRBJ2-1, with a possible D match to TRBD2 (5 bases). V was clipped by 0 bases and J by 9 bases, with 12 bases between them. The CDR3 spans 14 residues. Germline loops: CDR1 MNHEY, CDR2 SVGAGI.

This chain connects TRBV7-9 to TRBJ1-1; the D is unclear. The CDR3 is 13 residues long. Germline assignment: CDR1 SEHNR and CDR2 FQNEAQ (reference sequence). Between the trimmed V and J ends, which lost 7 bases and 1 base, there was a span of 10 bases. CDR3 region: CASTPSRNTEAFF. DNA of the CDR3: TGTGCCAGCACCCCCTCCCGGAACACTGAAGCTTTCTTT.

CDR3 protein: CASQSQGDIYGYTF. The CDR3 DNA reads as TGTGCCAGCCAGTCACAGGGAGATATCTATGGCTACACCTTC. The J gene is TRBJ1-2, the V gene TRBV6-1; D may be TRBD1 (6 bases). This CDR3 contains 14 residues. Germline CDR1 and CDR2: MNHNS and SASEGT. The V and J ends lost 8 bases and 4 bases respectively, with 17 bases between them.

The chain has TRBV7-2 and TRBJ2-5; 8 nucleotides align to TRBD2. V was pared by 1 base and J by 2 bases, with 6 bases of the junction left unmatched. The CDR3 consists of 16 residues. Germline V gives CDR1 SGHTA, CDR2 FQGNSA. The CDR3 sequence is CASSLGFSGGQETQYF. Here the CDR3 DNA reads TGTGCCAGCAGCTTAGGGTTCAGCGGGGGTCAAGAGACCCAGTACTTC.

The CDR3 DNA reads TGTGCCAGCAGTGTACAGGGTATTGAGCAGTTCTTC. It yields the protein CASSVQGIEQFF. V and J are TRBV25-1 and TRBJ2-1; a weak D match, TRBD1 (6 bases). Trimming cost V 4 bases and J 9 bases, with 10 bases left between them. The germline V gene has CDR1 MGHDK and CDR2 SYGVNS. This CDR3 is 12 amino acids long. Full variable domain (missing parts from reference TRBV25-1 and TRBJ2-1): EADIYQTPRYLVIGTGKKITLECSQTMGHDKMYWYQQDPGMELHLIHYSYGVNSTEKGDLSSESTVSRIRTEHFPLTLESARPSHTSQYLCASSVQGIEQFFGPGTRLTVL.

The V call is TRBV27, the J call TRBJ2-1, with TRBD2 as a possible D gene (5 bases). The germline gives CDR1 MNHEY, CDR2 SMNVEV (reference sequence). V lost 2 bases and J lost 5, with 13 bases in between. The CDR3 has 15 amino acids. CDR3 amino acids: CASSLHERTNNEQFF. In DNA form, the CDR3 reads TGTGCCAGCAGTTTACATGAGCGGACGAACAATGAGCAGTTCTTC.

CDR3 DNA sequence: TGTGCCAGCAGCTCCCCCGGGTCCTTCGGGAGCCCAGCTTACGAGCAGTACTTC. Protein sequence: CASSSPGSFGSPAYEQYF. This sequence joins TRBV7-6 and TRBJ2-7; D is perhaps TRBD2 (6 bases). CDR3 size: 18 residues. V lost 4 bases and J lost 4, with 26 bases in between. Germline loops: CDR1 SGHVS, CDR2 FNYEAQ.

The gene calls are TRBV10-3 and TRBJ2-3; D is possibly TRBD2 (5 bases). There are 14 residues in the CDR3. V was cut by 9 bases and J by 0 bases, with 13 bases left in between. Per the germline V gene, CDR1 is ENHRY and CDR2 is SYGVKD. Written as DNA, the CDR3 is TGTGCCATAGGGAGTACCCCTAGCACAGATACGCAGTATTTT. Its protein product is CAIGSTPSTDTQYF.

The J gene is TRBJ2-3, the V gene TRBV10-3; 11 bases map to TRBD2. CDR1 is ENHRY, CDR2 SYGVKD, per germline. The CDR3 is made up of 14 amino acids. V was pared by 8 bases and J by 6 bases, with 7 bases of the junction left unmatched. As DNA, the CDR3 is TGTGCCATCGAATTAGCGGGGGGGCCCGATACGCAGTATTTT. Translation gives CAIELAGGPDTQYF.

This chain links TRBV28 with TRBJ1-2, with 7 bases lining up with TRBD1. This CDR3 has 16 residues. J was trimmed by 0 bases and V by 7 bases; bases with no gene match: 11. In germline, CDR1 is MDHEN, CDR2 SYDVKM. CDR3 nucleotides: TGTGCCAGCACCCACGTCCGGACAGGAGCTAACTATGGCTACACCTTC. Translation: CASTHVRTGANYGYTF.

The chain employs TRBV28 and TRBJ2-2, with 7 bases lining up with TRBD1. The CDR3 has 15 amino acids. Trimming cost V 5 bases and J 7 bases; bases outside gene matches: 10. Germline-derived CDR1 and CDR2 are MDHEN and SYDVKM. CDR3 DNA: TGTGCCAGCAGTGCCAGACAGGGTGCAGGCGGGGAGCTGTTTTTT. Protein product: CASSARQGAGGELFF. The variable domain in full, completed from reference TRBV28 and TRBJ2-2, reads DVKVTQSSRYLVKRTGEKVFLECVQDMDHENMFWYRQDPGLGLRLIYFSYDVKMKEKGDIPEGYSVSREKKERFSLILESASTNQTSMYLCASSARQGAGGELFFGEGSRLTVL.

This clone was counted once. This chain joins TRBV5-4 and TRBJ2-7; maybe TRBD2 (5 bases). V dropped 0 bases and J dropped 7 bases, with 17 bases sitting between them. Germline CDR1 SGHNT, CDR2 YYREEE (reference sequence). The CDR3 covers 15 residues. The CDR3 region has the DNA TGTGCCAGCAGCTTGGCCCCGTTGAGCTCGGGAGAGCAGTACTTC. Translated, it gives CASSLAPLSSGEQYF.

The chain employs TRBV6-6 and TRBJ1-5; weak D call: TRBD1 (6 bases). Per germline, CDR1 MNHNY and CDR2 SVGAGI (reference sequence). The CDR3 is made up of 15 amino acids. V lost 8 bases to trimming and J lost 2 bases, with 16 bases between them. The CDR3, as DNA: TGTGCCAGCGGATTAACACAGGGAGGCAATCAGCCCCAGCATTTT. Translation: CASGLTQGGNQPQHF.